This T cell receptor beta chain appears in the sequencing data of a study of vaccination and CD4 T cells after COVID-19. This clonotype was picked up a small number of times. Its antigen is unidentified. Sequence data for DNA of cultured CD4+ T cells were generated by the Oncomine TCR Beta short-read assay. TCRdb reprocessed the PCR reads via MiXCR and lists one record per CDR3 protein. The profile covers approximately 11,000 distinct CDR3 sequences, with approximately 28% appearing a single time and 20% to 30% taken by the ten largest. V gave up 7 bases and J gave up 0 bases, with 9 bases separating them. CDR1 and CDR2 from the germline V gene are LNHDA and SQIVND (reference sequence). There are 13 residues in the CDR3. Treatment here: roughly 10-day PBMC culture with coronavirus spike peptide pools or control peptides (ViraFEST assay).

This TCR came from a human donor with COVID-19. Sequencing was performed on cultured CD4+ T cells from blood. The chain joins TRBV19 to TRBJ1-2; no reliable D call. CDR3 nucleotides: TGTGCCAGTATCCCGAGGTCTAACTATGGCTACACCTTC. Protein sequence: CASIPRSNYGYTF.